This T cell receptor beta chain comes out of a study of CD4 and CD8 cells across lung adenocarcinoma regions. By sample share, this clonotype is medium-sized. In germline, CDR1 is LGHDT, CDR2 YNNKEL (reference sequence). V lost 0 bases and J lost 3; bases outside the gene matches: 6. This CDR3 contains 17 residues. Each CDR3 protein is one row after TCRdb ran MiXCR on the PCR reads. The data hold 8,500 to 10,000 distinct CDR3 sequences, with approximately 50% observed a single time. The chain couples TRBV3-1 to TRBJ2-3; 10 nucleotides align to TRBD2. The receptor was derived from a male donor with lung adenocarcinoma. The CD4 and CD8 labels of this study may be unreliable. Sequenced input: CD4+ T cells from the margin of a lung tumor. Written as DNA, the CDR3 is TGTGCCAGCAGCCAAGACGTCGGACTAGCGGCGACAGATACGCAGTATTTT. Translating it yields CASSQDVGLAATDTQYF.